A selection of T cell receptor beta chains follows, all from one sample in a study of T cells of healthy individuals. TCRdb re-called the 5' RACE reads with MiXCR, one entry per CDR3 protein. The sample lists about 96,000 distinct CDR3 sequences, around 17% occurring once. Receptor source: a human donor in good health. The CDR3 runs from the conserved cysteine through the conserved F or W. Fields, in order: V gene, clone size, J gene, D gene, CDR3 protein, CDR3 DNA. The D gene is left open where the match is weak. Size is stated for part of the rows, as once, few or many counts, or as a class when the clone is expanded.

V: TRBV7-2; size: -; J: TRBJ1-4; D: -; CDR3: CASSLDAGNLNEKLFF; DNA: TGTGCCAGCAGCTTGGATGCAGGCAACCTTAATGAAAAACTGTTTTTT
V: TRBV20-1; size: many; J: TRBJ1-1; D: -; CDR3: CSASQGRTEAFF; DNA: TGCAGTGCTAGTCAGGGTCGGACTGAAGCTTTCTTT
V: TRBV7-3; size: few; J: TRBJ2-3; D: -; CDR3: CASSLSGDPTDTQYF; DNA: TGTGCCAGCAGCTTAAGCGGGGACCCCACAGATACGCAGTATTTT
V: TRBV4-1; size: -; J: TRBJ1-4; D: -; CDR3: CASSRPRGSNEKLFF; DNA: TGCGCCAGCAGCCGACCCAGGGGTTCTAATGAAAAACTGTTTTTT
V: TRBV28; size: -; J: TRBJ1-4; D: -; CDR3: CAITPKGANEKLFF; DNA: TGTGCCATCACCCCCAAGGGGGCTAATGAAAAACTGTTTTTT
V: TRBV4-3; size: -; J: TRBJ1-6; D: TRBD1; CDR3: CASSQAPTGESPLHF; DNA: TGCGCCAGCAGCCAAGCCCCGACAGGGGAGTCACCCCTCCACTTT
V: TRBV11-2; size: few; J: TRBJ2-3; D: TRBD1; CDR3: CASSFQGQDPTDTQYF; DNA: TGTGCCAGCAGCTTTCAGGGACAGGACCCTACAGATACGCAGTATTTT
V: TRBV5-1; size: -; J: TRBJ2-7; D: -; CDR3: CASSNTASYEQYF; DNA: TGCGCCAGCAGTAACACAGCATCCTACGAGCAGTACTTC
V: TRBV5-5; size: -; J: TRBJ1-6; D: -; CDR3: CASSLFGNSPLHF; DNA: TGTGCCAGCAGCTTGTTCGGGAATTCACCCCTCCACTTT
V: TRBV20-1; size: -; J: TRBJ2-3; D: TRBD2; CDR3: CSARVASGTDTQYF; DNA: TGCAGTGCTAGAGTGGCTAGCGGGACAGATACGCAGTATTTT
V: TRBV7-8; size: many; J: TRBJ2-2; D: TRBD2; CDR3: CASSPPLGEAGGLVGELFF; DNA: TGTGCCAGCAGCCCACCTCTAGGTGAAGCGGGAGGGCTAGTCGGGGAGCTGTTTTTT
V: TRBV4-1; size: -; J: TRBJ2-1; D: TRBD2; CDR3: CASSQSGSSYNEQFF; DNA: TGCGCCAGCAGCCAGAGCGGGAGCTCCTACAATGAGCAGTTCTTC
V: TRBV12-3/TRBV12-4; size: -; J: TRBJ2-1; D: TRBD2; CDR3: CASSLDRLAGEEQFF; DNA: TGTGCCAGCAGTTTAGATAGGCTAGCGGGAGAGGAGCAGTTCTTC
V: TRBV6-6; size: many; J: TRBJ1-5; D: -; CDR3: CASSSRDSNQPQHF; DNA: TGTGCCAGCAGCTCTCGGGATAGCAATCAGCCCCAGCATTTT
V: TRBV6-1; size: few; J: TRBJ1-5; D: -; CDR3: CACLGTATLLSNQPQHF; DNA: TGTGCCTGCCTCGGCACAGCTACTTTACTTAGCAATCAGCCCCAGCATTTT
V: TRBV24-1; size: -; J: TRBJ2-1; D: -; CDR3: CATESGRNSNEQFF; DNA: TGTGCCACCGAGAGTGGAAGAAATTCGAATGAGCAGTTCTTC
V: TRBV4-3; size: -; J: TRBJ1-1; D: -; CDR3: CASSQGGPEAFF; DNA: TGCGCCAGCAGCCAAGGAGGCCCTGAAGCTTTCTTT
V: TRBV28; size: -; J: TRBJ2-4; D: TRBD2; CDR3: CASSLTGTINIQYF; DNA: TGTGCCAGCAGTTTAACCGGGACTATAAACATTCAGTACTTC
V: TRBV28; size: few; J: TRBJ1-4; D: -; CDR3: CASSLPEPRNGQLFF; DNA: TGTGCCAGCAGTCTCCCGGAACCCAGGAATGGCCAACTGTTTTTT
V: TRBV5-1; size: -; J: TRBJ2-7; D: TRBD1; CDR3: CASSSAGQGYEQYF; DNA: TGCGCCAGCAGCTCCGCGGGACAGGGTTACGAGCAGTACTTC
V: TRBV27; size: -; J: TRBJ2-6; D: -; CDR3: CASSLSYSGANVLTF; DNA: TGTGCCAGCAGTTTATCGTACTCTGGGGCCAACGTCCTGACTTTC
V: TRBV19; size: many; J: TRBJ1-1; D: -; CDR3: CASSIPGVSTEAFF; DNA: TGTGCCAGTAGTATTCCGGGTGTGAGCACTGAAGCTTTCTTT
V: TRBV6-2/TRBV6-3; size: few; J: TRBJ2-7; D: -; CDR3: CASSEGTPPDEQYF; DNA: TGTGCCAGCAGTGAAGGGACTCCGCCCGACGAGCAGTACTTC
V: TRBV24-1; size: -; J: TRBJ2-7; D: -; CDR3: CAIETPSYEQYF; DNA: TGTGCCATCGAAACGCCATCCTACGAGCAGTACTTC
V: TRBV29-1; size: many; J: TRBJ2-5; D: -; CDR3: CSVAWGETQYF; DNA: TGCAGCGTTGCTTGGGGAGAGACCCAGTACTTC
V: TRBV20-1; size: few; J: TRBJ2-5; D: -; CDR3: CSASSTYQETQYF; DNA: TGCAGTGCTTCTTCGACGTACCAAGAGACCCAGTACTTC
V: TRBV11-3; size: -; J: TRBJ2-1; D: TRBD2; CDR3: CASSSRTSGSFNEQFF; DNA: TGTGCCAGCAGCTCCCGTACTAGCGGGAGTTTTAATGAGCAGTTCTTC
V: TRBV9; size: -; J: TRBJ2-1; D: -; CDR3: CASSDSRGNPDGQFF; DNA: TGTGCCAGCAGCGACTCCAGGGGAAATCCCGACGGGCAGTTCTTC
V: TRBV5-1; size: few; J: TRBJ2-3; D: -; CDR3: CASSFSGAVDTQYF; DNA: TGCGCCAGCAGCTTTAGCGGAGCGGTAGATACGCAGTATTTT
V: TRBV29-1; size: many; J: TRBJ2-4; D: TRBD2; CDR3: CSATPLAGVGNIQYF; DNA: TGCAGCGCCACCCCCCTAGCGGGAGTCGGAAACATTCAGTACTTC
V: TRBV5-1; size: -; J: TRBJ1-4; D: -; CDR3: CASSTDGGKLFF; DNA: TGCGCCAGCAGCACTGATGGTGGAAAACTGTTTTTT
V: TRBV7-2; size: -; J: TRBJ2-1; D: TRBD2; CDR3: CASSSGLDGVEQFF; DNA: TGTGCCAGCAGCTCCGGACTAGATGGGGTTGAGCAGTTCTTC
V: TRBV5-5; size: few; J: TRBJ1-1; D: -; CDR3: CASSLGVVNTEAFF; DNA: TGTGCCAGCAGCTTAGGGGTGGTGAACACTGAAGCTTTCTTT
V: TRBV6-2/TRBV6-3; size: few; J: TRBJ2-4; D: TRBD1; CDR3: CASSAGGVSKNIQYF; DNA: TGTGCCAGCAGTGCAGGGGGCGTGAGCAAAAACATTCAGTACTTC
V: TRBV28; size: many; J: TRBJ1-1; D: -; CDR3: CASSPSGGRNTEAFF; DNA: TGTGCCAGCAGTCCGAGCGGGGGCAGGAACACTGAAGCTTTCTTT
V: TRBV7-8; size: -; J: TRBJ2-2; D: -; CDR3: CASSHRPEGNTGELFF; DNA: TGTGCCAGCAGCCACAGACCGGAGGGCAACACCGGGGAGCTGTTTTTT
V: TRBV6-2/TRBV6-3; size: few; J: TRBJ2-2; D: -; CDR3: CASRTRTGELFF; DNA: TGTGCCAGCAGAACTAGAACCGGGGAGCTGTTTTTT
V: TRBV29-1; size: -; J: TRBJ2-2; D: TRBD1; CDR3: CSVRRQGNTGELFF; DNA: TGCAGCGTTAGACGACAGGGTAACACCGGGGAGCTGTTTTTT
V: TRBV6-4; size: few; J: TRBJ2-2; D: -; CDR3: CASRHSDTGELFF; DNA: TGTGCCAGCAGGCACAGCGATACCGGGGAGCTGTTTTTT
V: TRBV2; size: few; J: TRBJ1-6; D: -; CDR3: CASSEARGNSPLHF; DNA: TGTGCCAGCAGTGAAGCGCGGGGTAATTCACCCCTCCACTTT
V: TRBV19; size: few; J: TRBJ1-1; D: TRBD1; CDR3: CASSKPLGQGGTEAFF; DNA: TGTGCCAGTAGCAAGCCCCTGGGACAGGGGGGGACTGAAGCTTTCTTT
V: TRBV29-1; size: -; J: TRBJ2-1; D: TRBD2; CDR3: CSAGTSTDEQFF; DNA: TGCAGCGCCGGGACTAGCACCGATGAGCAGTTCTTC
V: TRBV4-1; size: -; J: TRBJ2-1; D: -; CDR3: CASSRDNEQFF; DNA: TGCGCCAGCAGCCGAGACAATGAGCAGTTCTTC
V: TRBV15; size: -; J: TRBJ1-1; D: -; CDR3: CATSRLQVGPEAFF; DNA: TGTGCCACCAGCAGACTACAGGTTGGTCCTGAAGCTTTCTTT
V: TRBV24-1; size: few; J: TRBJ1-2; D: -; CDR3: CATSDFRQNYGYTF; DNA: TGTGCCACCAGTGATTTCCGTCAGAACTATGGCTACACCTTC
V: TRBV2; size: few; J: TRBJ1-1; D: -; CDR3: CASSEGGAGNTEAFF; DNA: TGTGCCAGCAGTGAAGGGGGGGCAGGTAACACTGAAGCTTTCTTT
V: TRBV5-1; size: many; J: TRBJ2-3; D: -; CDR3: CASSGGYRDADTQYF; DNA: TGCGCCAGCAGCGGGGGCTACAGAGATGCAGATACGCAGTATTTT
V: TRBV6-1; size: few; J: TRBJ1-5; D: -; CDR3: CASKDTAHQPQHF; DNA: TGTGCCAGCAAAGACACCGCACATCAGCCCCAGCATTTT
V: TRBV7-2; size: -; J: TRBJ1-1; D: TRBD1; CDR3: CASSLEGANTEAFF; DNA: TGTGCCAGCAGCTTAGAGGGGGCAAACACTGAAGCTTTCTTT
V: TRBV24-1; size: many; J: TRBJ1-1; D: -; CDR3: CATSPGGSEAFF; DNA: TGTGCCACCAGCCCCGGGGGGTCTGAAGCTTTCTTT
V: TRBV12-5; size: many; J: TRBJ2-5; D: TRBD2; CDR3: CASGMTSGRARETQYF; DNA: TGTGCTAGTGGCATGACTAGCGGGAGGGCCCGGGAGACCCAGTACTTC
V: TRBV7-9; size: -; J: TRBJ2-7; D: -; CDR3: CASSFGSWGIAYEQYF; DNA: TGTGCCAGCAGCTTCGGGTCGTGGGGCATAGCCTACGAGCAGTACTTC
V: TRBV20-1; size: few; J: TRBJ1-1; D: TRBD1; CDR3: CSASTGDTGVMNTEAFF; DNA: TGCAGTGCTAGTACAGGGGATACAGGAGTTATGAACACTGAAGCTTTCTTT
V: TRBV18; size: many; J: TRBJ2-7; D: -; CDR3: CASSTTRGTAPLDEQYF; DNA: TGTGCCAGCTCAACGACACGTGGTACGGCTCCCCTCGACGAGCAGTACTTC
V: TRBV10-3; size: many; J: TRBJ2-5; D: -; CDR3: CAISPTRSETQYF; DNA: TGTGCCATCAGCCCAACTAGATCGGAGACCCAGTACTTC